The sequence of this T cell receptor beta chain was determined in a study of OX40 agonist ivuxolimab in advanced cancers. Study in general: Patients in dose escalation had liver, melanoma, kidney or head and neck cancers. The study reported partial responses in three patients: one hepatocellular carcinoma, two cutaneous melanoma.

Profiled with immunoSEQ multiplex PCR; TCRdb holds only in-frame clones, not every one. The sample includes over 65,000 clones, roughly four fifths of them seen just once. This clone was recorded a few times. This specimen consisted of CD4+ or CD8+ T cells sorted from blood, obtained in a trial of the OX40 agonist ivuxolimab. This TCR was recovered from an adult with an advanced solid tumor such as melanoma, head and neck, liver or kidney cancer.

In DNA, the CDR3 is TGTGCCAGCAGCTGGACAGTTAACACTGAAGCTTTCTTT. It specifies CASSWTVNTEAFF. This chain connects TRBV7-3 to TRBJ1-1, with a tentative D call TRBD1 (6 bases). The V gene lost 4 bases and the J gene lost 2 bases, with 8 bases spanning the gap. Germline CDR1 SGHTA, CDR2 FQGTGA. The CDR3 totals 13 residues.